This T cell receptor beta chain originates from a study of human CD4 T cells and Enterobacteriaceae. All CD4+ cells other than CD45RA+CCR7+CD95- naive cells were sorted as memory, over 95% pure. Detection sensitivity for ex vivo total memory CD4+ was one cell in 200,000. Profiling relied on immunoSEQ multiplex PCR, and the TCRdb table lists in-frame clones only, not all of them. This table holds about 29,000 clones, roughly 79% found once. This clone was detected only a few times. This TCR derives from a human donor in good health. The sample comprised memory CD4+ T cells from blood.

The CDR3 nucleotides read TGTGCCAGCAGTTTTGGGGGGCCTGGAAACACCATATATTTT. The encoded protein is CASSFGGPGNTIYF. The chain has TRBV28 and TRBJ1-3; TRBD1 is a possible D gene (6 bases). The CDR3 sequence is 14 residues long. Germline V gene data show CDR1 as MDHEN and CDR2 as SYDVKM. V lost 3 bases and J lost 2, with 8 bases in between.